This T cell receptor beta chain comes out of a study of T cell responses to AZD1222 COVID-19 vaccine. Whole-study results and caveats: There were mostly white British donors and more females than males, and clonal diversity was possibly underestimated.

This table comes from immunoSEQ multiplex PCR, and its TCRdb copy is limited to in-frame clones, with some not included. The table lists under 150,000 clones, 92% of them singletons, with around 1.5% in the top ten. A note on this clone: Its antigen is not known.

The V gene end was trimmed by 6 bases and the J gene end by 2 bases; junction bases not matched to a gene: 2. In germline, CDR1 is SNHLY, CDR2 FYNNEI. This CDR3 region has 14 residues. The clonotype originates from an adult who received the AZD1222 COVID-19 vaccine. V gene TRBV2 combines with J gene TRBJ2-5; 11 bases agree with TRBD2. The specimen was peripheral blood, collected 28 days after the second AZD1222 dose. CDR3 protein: CASRGTSGQETQYF. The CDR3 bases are TGTGCCAGCAGGGGGACTAGCGGACAAGAGACCCAGTACTTC.